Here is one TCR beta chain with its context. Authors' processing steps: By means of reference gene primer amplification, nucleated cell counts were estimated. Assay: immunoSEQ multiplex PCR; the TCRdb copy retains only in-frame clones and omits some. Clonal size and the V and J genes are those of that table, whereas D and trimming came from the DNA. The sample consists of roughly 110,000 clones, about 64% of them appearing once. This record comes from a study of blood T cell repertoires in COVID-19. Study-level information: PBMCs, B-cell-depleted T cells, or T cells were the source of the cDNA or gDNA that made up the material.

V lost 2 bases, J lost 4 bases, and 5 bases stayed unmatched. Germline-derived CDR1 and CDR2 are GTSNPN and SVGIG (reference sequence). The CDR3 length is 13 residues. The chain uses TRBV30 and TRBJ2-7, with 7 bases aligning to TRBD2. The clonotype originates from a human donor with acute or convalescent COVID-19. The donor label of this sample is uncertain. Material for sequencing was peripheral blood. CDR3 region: CAWSPSGEYEQYF. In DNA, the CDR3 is TGTGCCTGGAGTCCCAGCGGGGAGTACGAGCAGTACTTC. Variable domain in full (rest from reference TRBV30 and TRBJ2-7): SQTIHQWPATLVQPVGSPLSLECTVEGTSNPNLYWYRQAAGRGLQLLFYSVGIGQISSEVPQNLSASRPQDRQFILSSKKLLLSDSGFYLCAWSPSGEYEQYFGPGTRLTVT.